This T cell receptor beta chain was documented in a study of OX40 agonist ivuxolimab in advanced cancers. This clone was picked up a small number of times. V was shortened by 0 bases and J by 4 bases, with 10 bases between the two germline ends. This CDR3 spans 14 amino acids. CDR1 and CDR2 (germline): SGHRS, YFSETQ. Sequencing was performed with immunoSEQ multiplex PCR; in TCRdb, only in-frame clones are kept and a portion is missing. Of under 60,000 clones listed, more than 85% were seen once; the top ten hold about 10%. This sample comprised CD4+ or CD8+ T cells sorted from blood, obtained in a trial of the OX40 agonist ivuxolimab. This clonotype was sampled from an adult with an advanced solid tumor such as melanoma, head and neck, liver or kidney cancer. The gene calls are TRBV5-1 and TRBJ1-1, with D tentatively TRBD1 (5 bases). CDR3 DNA: TGCGCCAGCAGCTTGGGAGGGGTCTTCACTGAAGCTTTCTTT. It codes for CASSLGGVFTEAFF.